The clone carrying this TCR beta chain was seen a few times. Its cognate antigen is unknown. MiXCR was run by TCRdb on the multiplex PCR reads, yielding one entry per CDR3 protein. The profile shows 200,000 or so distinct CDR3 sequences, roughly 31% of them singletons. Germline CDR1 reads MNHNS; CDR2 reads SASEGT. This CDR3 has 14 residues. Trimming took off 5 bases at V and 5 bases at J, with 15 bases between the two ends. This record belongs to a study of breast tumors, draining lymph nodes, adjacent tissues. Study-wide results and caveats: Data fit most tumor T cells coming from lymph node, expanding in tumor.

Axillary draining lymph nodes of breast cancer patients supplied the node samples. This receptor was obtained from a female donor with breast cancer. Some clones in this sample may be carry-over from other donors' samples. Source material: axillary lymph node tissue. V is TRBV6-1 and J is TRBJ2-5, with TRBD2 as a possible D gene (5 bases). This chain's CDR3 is CASSQWARRETQYF. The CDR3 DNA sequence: TGTGCCAGCAGTCAATGGGCTAGGAGGGAGACCCAGTACTTC.